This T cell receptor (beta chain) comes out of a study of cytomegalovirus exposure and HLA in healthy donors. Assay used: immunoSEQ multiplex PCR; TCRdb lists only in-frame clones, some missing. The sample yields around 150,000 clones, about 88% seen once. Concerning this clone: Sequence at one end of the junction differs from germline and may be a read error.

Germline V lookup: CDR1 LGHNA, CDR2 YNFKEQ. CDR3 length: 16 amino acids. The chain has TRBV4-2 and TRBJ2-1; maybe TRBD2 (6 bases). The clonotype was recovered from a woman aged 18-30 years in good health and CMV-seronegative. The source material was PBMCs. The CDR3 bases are TGTGCCAGCAGCCAAGAAGAACGGGACTCCTTCAATGAGCAGTTCTTC. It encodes CASSQEERDSFNEQFF.